The rows below give T cell receptor beta chains drawn from one sample of a study of shared clonotypes between healthy human individuals. TCRdb's table, derived via immunoSEQ multiplex PCR, lists solely in-frame clones and lacks some. The sample records approximately 2,200,000 clones, about 92% being singletons. The sample consisted of naive CD8+ T cells from PBMCs. All receptors come from a man aged 18 to 29 in good health. Some clones in this sample may be carry-over from other donors' samples. Each CDR3 is given with its conserved first and last residue. D genes are given only for firm matches. Clone size is given for some rows only: seen once, a few or many times, or a class if the clone is expanded.

>TRBV7-9|NA|TRBJ1-5|TRBD1
CASSSTRQGLGQPQHF
TGTGCCAGCAGCTCCACCCGACAGGGTCTAGGTCAGCCCCAGCATTTT
>TRBV6-1|NA|TRBJ1-5|NA
CASSELNGDQPQHF
TGTGCCAGCAGTGAATTGAACGGGGATCAGCCCCAGCATTTT
>TRBV7-3|once|TRBJ2-1|TRBD2
CASSSLAGGWDEQFF
TGTGCCAGCAGCTCACTAGCGGGAGGCTGGGATGAGCAGTTCTTC
>TRBV29-1|NA|TRBJ1-2|NA
CSVAGTEGYTF
TGCAGCGTAGCCGGGACCGAGGGCTACACCTTC
>TRBV2|NA|TRBJ2-2|TRBD2
CASSPSGRATTGELFF
TGTGCCAGCAGCCCTTCCGGGAGGGCGACTACCGGGGAGCTGTTTTTT
>TRBV19|NA|TRBJ2-3|NA
CASKLGNRADTQYF
TGTGCCAGTAAGTTGGGTAATCGGGCAGATACGCAGTATTTT
>TRBV27|NA|TRBJ1-1|NA
CASSFGGLTEAFF
TGTGCCAGCAGTTTCGGGGGGTTGACTGAAGCTTTCTTT
>TRBV11-2|NA|TRBJ2-6|TRBD1
CASSRPGTVASGANVLTF
TGTGCCAGCAGTCGACCCGGGACAGTCGCTTCTGGGGCCAACGTCCTGACTTTC
>TRBV4-3|NA|TRBJ1-5|NA
CASSQGNNNQPQHF
TGCGCCAGCAGCCAGGGAAACAACAATCAGCCCCAGCATTTT
>TRBV15|NA|TRBJ2-7|TRBD1
CATSRDRETGGYEQYF
TGTGCCACCAGCAGAGATCGGGAGACAGGGGGTTACGAGCAGTACTTC
>TRBV19|NA|TRBJ2-7|NA
CASSIDVTGRPREQYF
TGTGCCAGTAGTATAGACGTGACAGGGAGGCCACGCGAGCAGTACTTC
>TRBV15|NA|TRBJ2-4|NA
CATSPLAKNIQYF
TGTGCCACCAGCCCCTTAGCCAAAAACATTCAGTACTTC
>TRBV28|NA|TRBJ2-7|TRBD2
CASSLATSGSVQYF
TGTGCCAGCAGTTTAGCGACTAGCGGGAGTGTGCAGTACTTC
>TRBV29-1|NA|TRBJ1-4|NA
CSVNTGATNEKLFF
TGCAGCGTTAACACAGGCGCAACTAATGAAAAACTGTTTTTT
>TRBV4-3|NA|TRBJ2-1|NA
CASSLPGSNEQFF
TGCGCCAGCAGCCTTCCGGGCTCCAATGAGCAGTTCTTC
>TRBV9|NA|TRBJ2-3|TRBD2
CASSVAQIAGSTDTQYF
TGTGCCAGCAGCGTAGCTCAAATAGCGGGCTCCACAGATACGCAGTATTTT
>TRBV4-3|NA|TRBJ2-7|TRBD1
CASSQGRQGELPYEQYF
TGCGCCAGCAGCCAGGGTCGACAGGGGGAGCTTCCCTACGAGCAGTACTTC
>TRBV5-6|NA|TRBJ2-7|TRBD2
CASSPGGLAGGPTTF
TGTGCCAGCAGCCCAGGGGGCCTAGCGGGAGGTCCAACGACCTTC
>TRBV6-1|NA|TRBJ2-2|NA
CASSAVTLNTGELFF
TGTGCCAGCAGTGCGGTGACACTTAACACCGGGGAGCTGTTTTTT
>TRBV5-5|once|TRBJ2-1|NA
CASSLVPYEQFF
TGTGCCAGCAGCTTGGTACCCTATGAGCAGTTCTTC